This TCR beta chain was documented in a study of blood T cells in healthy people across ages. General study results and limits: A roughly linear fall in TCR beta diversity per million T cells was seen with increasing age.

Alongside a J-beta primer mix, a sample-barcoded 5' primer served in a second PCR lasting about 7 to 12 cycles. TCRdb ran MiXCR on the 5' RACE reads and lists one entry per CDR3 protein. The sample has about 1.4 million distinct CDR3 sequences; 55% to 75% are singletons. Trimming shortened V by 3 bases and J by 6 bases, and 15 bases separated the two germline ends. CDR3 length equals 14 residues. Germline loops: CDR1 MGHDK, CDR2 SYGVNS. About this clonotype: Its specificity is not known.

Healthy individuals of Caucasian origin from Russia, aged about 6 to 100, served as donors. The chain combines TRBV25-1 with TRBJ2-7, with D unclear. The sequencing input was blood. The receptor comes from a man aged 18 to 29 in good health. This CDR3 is CASSDSPWVPEQYF. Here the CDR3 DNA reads TGTGCCAGCAGTGATTCCCCTTGGGTCCCCGAGCAGTACTTC.